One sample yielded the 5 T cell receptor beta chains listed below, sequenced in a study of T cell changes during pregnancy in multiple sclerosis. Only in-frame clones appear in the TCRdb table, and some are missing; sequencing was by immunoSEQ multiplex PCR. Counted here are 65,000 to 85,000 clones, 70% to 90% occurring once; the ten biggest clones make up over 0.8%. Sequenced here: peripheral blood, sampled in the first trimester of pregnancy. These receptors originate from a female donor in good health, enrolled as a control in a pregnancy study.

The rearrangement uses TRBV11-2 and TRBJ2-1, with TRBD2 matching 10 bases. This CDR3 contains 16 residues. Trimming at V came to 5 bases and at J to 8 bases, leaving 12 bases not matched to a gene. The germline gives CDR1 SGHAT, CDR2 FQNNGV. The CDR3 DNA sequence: TGTGCCAGCAGCCGCTTCGCTAGCGGGAGTTGGGATGAGCAGTTCTTC. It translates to CASSRFASGSWDEQFF.

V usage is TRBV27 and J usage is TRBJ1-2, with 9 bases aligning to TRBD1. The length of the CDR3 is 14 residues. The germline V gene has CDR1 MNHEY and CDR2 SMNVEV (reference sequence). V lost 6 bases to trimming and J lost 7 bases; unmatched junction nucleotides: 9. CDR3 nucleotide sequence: TGTGCCAGCAGACCCCGGACAGGGGAAGGTGGCTACACCTTC. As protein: CASRPRTGEGGYTF.

The CDR3 sequence: CAISGQDYYGYTF. CDR3 sequence (DNA): TGTGCCATCAGTGGACAGGATTACTATGGCTACACCTTC. The chain has TRBV10-3 and TRBJ1-2, with D perhaps matching TRBD1 (6 bases). From germline, CDR1 is ENHRY and CDR2 SYGVKD. There are 13 residues in the CDR3. The V end lost 4 bases, the J end lost 3 bases, and 9 bases lay between the germline ends.

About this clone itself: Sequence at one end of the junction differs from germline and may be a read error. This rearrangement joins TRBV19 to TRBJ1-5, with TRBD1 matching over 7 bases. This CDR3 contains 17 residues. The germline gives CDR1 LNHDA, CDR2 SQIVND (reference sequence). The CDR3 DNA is TGTGCCAGCAGTATTGGGACAGCGTCATATAGCAATCAGCCCCAGCATTTT. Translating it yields CASSIGTASYSNQPQHF. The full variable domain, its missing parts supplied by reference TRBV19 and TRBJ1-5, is DGGITQSPKYLFRKEGQNVTLSCEQNLNHDAMYWYRQDPGQGLRLIYYSQIVNDFQKGDIAEGYSVSREKKESFPLTVTSAQKNPTAFYLCASSIGTASYSNQPQHFGDGTRLSIL.

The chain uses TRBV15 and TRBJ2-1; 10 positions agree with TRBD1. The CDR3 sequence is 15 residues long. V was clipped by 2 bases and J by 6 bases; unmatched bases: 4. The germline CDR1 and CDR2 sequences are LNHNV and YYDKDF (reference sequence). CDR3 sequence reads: CATSRPGQGINEQFF. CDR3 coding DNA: TGTGCCACCAGCAGACCGGGACAGGGGATCAATGAGCAGTTCTTC.